The 22 T cell receptor beta chains given below trace back to one sample, sequenced in a study of Ad26.COV2.S vaccination and SARS-CoV-2 variants. Treatment reported: about 20 received Ad26.COV2.S at low or high dose, single or two shots; about five received placebo; per-sample allocation not given. Sampling was performed 63 days after the first vaccine or placebo injection. Method: immunoSEQ multiplex PCR; TCRdb's copy keeps in-frame clones and lacks some. This sample has over 400,000 clones, with roughly 89% found just once. The sample consisted of peripheral blood, taken in a trial of Ad26.COV2.S vaccine versus placebo. The receptors here all came from a person aged 18-60 years who received the Ad26.COV2.S COVID-19 vaccine or a placebo.

This chain uses TRBV27 with TRBJ1-1; tentatively, D is TRBD1 (6 bases). Trimming removed 5 bases at V and 5 bases at J, with 15 bases between. CDR1 and CDR2 from the germline V gene are MNHEY and SMNVEV (reference sequence). This CDR3 comprises 14 residues. CDR3 bases: TGTGCCAGCAGTGTGACACAGGGAGGGACTGAAGCTTTCTTT. This gives the protein CASSVTQGGTEAFF.

The genes are TRBV29-1 and TRBJ2-3; possibly TRBD1 for D (5 bases). The CDR3 has 13 amino acids. CDR1 and CDR2 from the germline V gene are SQVTM and ANQGSEA. With 7 bases removed from V and 5 bases from J, the gap between germline ends came to 16 bases. CDR3 in amino acids: CSAIVSGKDTQYF. CDR3 DNA sequence: TGCAGCGCCATCGTGTCAGGGAAAGATACGCAGTATTTT.

The DNA of the CDR3 is TGTGCCAGCAGTTTAGGTGACAGGGAGTCTTCCTATGGCTACACCTTC. Translated, it gives CASSLGDRESSYGYTF. The chain recombines TRBV28 with TRBJ1-2, with 7 nucleotides matching TRBD1. CDR1 is MDHEN and CDR2 is SYDVKM in the germline V gene. V dropped 2 bases and J dropped 4; count of bases not matched to a gene: 10. CDR3 size: 16 residues.

The chain links TRBV19 to TRBJ2-5; D remains ambiguous. Deletions cut 4 bases from V and 4 bases from J, with 16 bases between. The CDR3 sequence is 15 residues long. Per the germline V gene, CDR1 is LNHDA and CDR2 is SQIVND (reference sequence). The CDR3 DNA reads as TGTGCCAGTAGTACCTTCGGCGGCCCCAGAGAGACCCAGTACTTC. This sequence encodes CASSTFGGPRETQYF.

The rearrangement joins TRBV11-3 to TRBJ1-1; unclear D gene. Per the germline V gene, CDR1 is SGHNT and CDR2 is YENEEA. CDR3 size: 15 residues. Trimming removed 4 bases at V and 5 bases at J, with 17 bases between. The DNA of the CDR3 is TGTGCCAGCAGCTCAAAGACGGCCAGAGGGACTGAAGCTTTCTTT. Translating gives CASSSKTARGTEAFF.

The rearrangement uses TRBV18 and TRBJ1-2; D is undetermined. Trimming took off 0 bases at V and 4 bases at J, with 3 bases between the two ends. The CDR3 has 12 amino acids. Germline CDR1 is KGHSH and CDR2 is LQKENI. CDR3 sequence (DNA): TGTGCCAGCTCACCACCATCCTATGGCTACACCTTC. Translation: CASSPPSYGYTF.

This chain joins TRBV5-6 and TRBJ2-1, with D perhaps given as TRBD1 or TRBD2 (6 bases each). CDR1 is SGHDT and CDR2 is YYEEEE in the germline V gene. V gave up 5 bases and J gave up 9 bases, with 24 bases separating them. This CDR3 spans 16 amino acids. The CDR3, as DNA: TGTGCCAGCAGAAGTATAGGGGGGAATCGGTCTGGTGAGCAGTTCTTC. It is translated as CASRSIGGNRSGEQFF.

The gene calls are TRBV4-1 and TRBJ1-5; D remains unclear. CDR3 length: 15 residues. V dropped 2 bases and J dropped 2 bases, with 10 bases sitting between them. CDR1 and CDR2 from the germline V gene are MGHRA and YSYEKL. The CDR3 coding sequence is TGCGCCAGCAGCCAAAGGGTGAGGGGCAATCAGCCCCAGCATTTT. Translated: CASSQRVRGNQPQHF.

V usage is TRBV23-1 and J usage is TRBJ1-3; 7 bases are shared with TRBD1. TRBV23-1 is recorded as an ORF, its role being uncertain. Unmatched junction bases numbered 14, after V lost 7 bases and J lost 2 bases. This CDR3 is built from 17 residues. CDR3 nucleotides: TGCGCCAGCACCCCGCCGTCTAGGGACAGTGCTGGAAACACCATATATTTT. It translates to CASTPPSRDSAGNTIYF.

This chain links TRBV6-2 or TRBV6-3 with TRBJ2-7, with a weak D call TRBD1 (5 bases). Per germline, CDR1 MNHEY and CDR2 SVGEGT. The CDR3 totals 13 residues. Trimming removed 4 bases at V and 1 base at J, with 8 bases between. In DNA form, the CDR3 reads TGTGCCAGCAGTTGGGCAGGGTCCTACGAGCAGTACTTC. Translated: CASSWAGSYEQYF.

J is TRBJ1-6 and V is TRBV6-5; no clear D gene. Looked up from germline, CDR1 is MNHEY and CDR2 is SVGAGI. The CDR3 totals 15 residues. Trimming removed 6 bases from V and 7 bases from J, with 16 bases in between. The CDR3 region has the DNA TGTGCCAGCAGCTTAACAGCGCCGACGAATTCACCCCTCCACTTT. Translating gives CASSLTAPTNSPLHF.

The V call is TRBV4-1, the J call TRBJ2-3, with TRBD2 matching 9 bases. The CDR3 runs 16 residues. Germline lookup yields CDR1 MGHRA and CDR2 YSYEKL. With 5 bases clipped from V and 0 bases from J, the junction kept 6 bases outside the gene matches. CDR3 nucleotide sequence: TGCGCCAGCAGCGTCCCACTAGCGGGTAGCACAGATACGCAGTATTTT. It yields the protein CASSVPLAGSTDTQYF.

The V call is TRBV6-2 or TRBV6-3, the J call TRBJ2-6; D is uncertain. This CDR3 is 16 amino acids long. Trimming took 2 bases from V and 1 from J, leaving 9 bases between them. In germline, CDR1 is MNHEY, CDR2 SVGEGT. CDR3 nucleotide sequence: TGTGCCAGCAGTTACAGGCTTGGGTCTGGGGCCAACGTCCTGACTTTC. Translation gives CASSYRLGSGANVLTF.

The rearrangement joins TRBV4-1 to TRBJ2-5; TRBD1 is a possible D gene (5 bases). This CDR3 has 14 amino acids. Germline CDR1 and CDR2: MGHRA and YSYEKL. V was trimmed by 0 bases and J by 9 bases, leaving 14 bases between them. The CDR3 DNA follows: TGCGCCAGCAGCCAAGAGAATCTTGGCAGGGCCCAGTACTTC. Protein: CASSQENLGRAQYF.

The chain joins TRBV2 to TRBJ1-1, with no clear D. The ends were cut back, 7 bases at V and 2 bases at J, with 11 bases in the middle. The CDR3 spans 13 residues. Germline V gene data show CDR1 as SNHLY and CDR2 as FYNNEI. CDR3: CASIRTLNTEAFF. The CDR3 DNA reads TGTGCCAGCATCAGGACTCTTAACACTGAAGCTTTCTTT.

The chain recombines TRBV7-9 with TRBJ2-6; D is uncertain. The germline V gene has CDR1 SEHNR and CDR2 FQNEAQ (reference sequence). Trimming took off 4 bases at V and 5 bases at J, with 6 bases between the two ends. This CDR3 has 13 residues. CDR3 DNA sequence: TGTGCCAGCAGCTCCACCCGGGCCAACGTCCTGACTTTC. Protein sequence: CASSSTRANVLTF.

The gene calls are TRBV3-1 (or the pseudogene TRBV3-2) and TRBJ1-2; 9 nucleotides line up with TRBD1. Germline-derived CDR1 and CDR2 are LGHDT and YNNKEL (reference sequence). The CDR3 totals 15 residues. The ends lost 6 bases at V and 5 bases at J; junction bases unmatched: 10. The CDR3 protein is CASRVTGTGSYGYTF. CDR3 coding DNA: TGTGCCAGCAGGGTCACCGGGACAGGGTCGTATGGCTACACCTTC.

The gene calls are TRBV24-1 and TRBJ1-2; D uncertain. V was trimmed by 10 bases and J by 5 bases, leaving 13 bases between them. Germline V lookup: CDR1 KGHDR, CDR2 SFDVKD. This CDR3 is built from 12 residues. The CDR3 spells CATEHRNYGYTF. The CDR3 bases are TGTGCCACAGAACACAGAAATTATGGCTACACCTTC.

V usage is TRBV27 and J usage is TRBJ2-7; D is possibly TRBD2 (6 bases). Germline V gives CDR1 MNHEY, CDR2 SMNVEV (reference sequence). V was clipped by 5 bases and J by 5 bases, with 16 bases between them. This CDR3 comprises 14 residues. Written as DNA, the CDR3 is TGTGCCAGCAGTCCTCTTGGGGGGTCGGACGAGCAGTACGTC. The encoded protein is CASSPLGGSDEQYV.

V is TRBV11-2 and J is TRBJ2-1, with 10 bases that match TRBD2. Germline CDR1 SGHAT, CDR2 FQNNGV. The V gene end was trimmed by 0 bases and the J gene end by 4 bases; junction bases not matched to a gene: 0. The CDR3 has 15 amino acids. The chain's CDR3 is CASSLELAGYNEQFF. The CDR3 coding sequence is TGTGCCAGCAGCTTAGAACTAGCGGGATACAATGAGCAGTTCTTC.

This chain connects TRBV4-2 to TRBJ2-1, with a possible D match to TRBD2 (6 bases). Looked up from germline, CDR1 is LGHNA and CDR2 is YNFKEQ. CDR3 length equals 15 residues. Trimming left V 4 bases short and J 7 bases short, with 17 bases between. The CDR3 region is CASSPHQRAENEQFF. CDR3 nucleotide sequence: TGTGCCAGCAGCCCTCATCAGCGGGCTGAGAATGAGCAGTTCTTC.

The chain links TRBV18 to TRBJ1-1, with D hard to call. This CDR3 contains 13 residues. In germline, CDR1 is KGHSH, CDR2 LQKENI. V was pared by 6 bases and J by 0 bases, with 8 bases between. CDR3 region: CASSDQMNTEAFF. In DNA form, the CDR3 reads TGTGCCAGCTCGGATCAGATGAACACTGAAGCTTTCTTT.